This T cell receptor beta chain is drawn from a study of monozygotic twins with inflammatory bowel disease. Reanalyzing the 5' RACE reads, TCRdb keeps one entry per CDR3 protein, without DNA. There are about 450,000 distinct CDR3 sequences in the sample, with 2% to 2.5% held by the top ten. The CDR3 sequence is 15 residues long. Per germline, CDR1 SNHLY and CDR2 FYNNEI. This rearrangement joins TRBV2 to TRBJ1-1. The source material was blood. The source is a human donor with ulcerative colitis or Crohn's disease, or a healthy co-twin of an affected twin (not recorded which). The CDR3: CASSEGWAVGTEAFF.